Below are 30 T cell receptor beta chains sequenced from a single sample in a study of T cell changes during pregnancy in multiple sclerosis. Libraries were prepared by immunoSEQ multiplex PCR; TCRdb keeps only in-frame clonotypes and omits some of them. The data hold around 28,000 clones, with about 89% observed a single time. The sequenced sample was CD4+ T cells from peripheral blood mononuclear cells, obtained in the first trimester of pregnancy. The receptors originated from a female donor in good health, enrolled as a control in a pregnancy study.

The V call is TRBV5-1, the J call TRBJ2-2, with 7 positions matching TRBD2. V was clipped by 2 bases and J by 0 bases; unmatched bases: 4. The CDR3 consists of 16 residues. Germline V lookup: CDR1 SGHRS, CDR2 YFSETQ. The CDR3 bases are TGCGCCAGCAGCTTCCTCCTAGCGGCGAACACCGGGGAGCTGTTTTTT. This translates into CASSFLLAANTGELFF.

This clone is a singleton in its sample. The V call is TRBV11-2, the J call TRBJ2-5; possibly TRBD2 for D (5 bases). This CDR3 spans 18 amino acids. With 5 bases removed from V and 5 bases from J, the gap between germline ends came to 27 bases. The germline gives CDR1 SGHAT, CDR2 FQNNGV. The CDR3 DNA is TGTGCCAGCAGCCCCGGGGTCGATGAGTATGGGTACGGGGAGACCCAGTACTTC. It yields the protein CASSPGVDEYGYGETQYF. The full variable domain, completed using reference TRBV11-2 and TRBJ2-5, is EAGVAQSPRYKIIEKRQSVAFWCNPISGHATLYWYQQILGQGPKLLIQFQNNGVVDDSQLPKDRFSAERLKGVDSTLKIQPAKLEDSAVYLCASSPGVDEYGYGETQYFGPGTRLLVL.

The rearrangement joins TRBV7-2 to TRBJ2-3, with TRBD2 as a possible D gene (5 bases). Germline loops: CDR1 SGHTA, CDR2 FQGNSA. V was trimmed by 5 bases and J by 3 bases, leaving 9 bases between them. The CDR3 covers 13 residues. CDR3 protein: CASSMERTDTQYF. The DNA for the CDR3 is TGTGCCAGCAGCATGGAGCGGACAGATACGCAGTATTTT.

The chain carries TRBV7-2 and TRBJ2-1; 8 bases align to TRBD1. Germline CDR1 and CDR2: SGHTA and FQGNSA. This CDR3 has 13 residues. V shed 6 bases and J 5 bases; nucleotides not matched to a gene: 3. CDR3 protein: CASSRQGNNEQFF. Written as DNA, the CDR3 is TGTGCCAGCAGTAGACAGGGGAACAATGAGCAGTTCTTC. Supplemented by reference TRBV7-2 and TRBJ2-1, the full variable domain reads GAGVSQSPSNKVTEKGKDVELRCDPISGHTALYWYRQSLGQGLEFLIYFQGNSAPDKSGLPSDRFSAERTGGSVSTLTIQRTQQEDSAVYLCASSRQGNNEQFFGPGTRLTVL.

The chain has TRBV12-5 and TRBJ2-6; tentatively, D is TRBD1 (5 bases). Per germline, CDR1 LGHNT and CDR2 FRNRAP. V was cut by 5 bases and J by 5 bases, with 16 bases left in between. This CDR3 comprises 16 residues. Written as DNA, the CDR3 is TGTGCTAGTGGTAAGGCAGGACAAAGTCGGGCCAACGTCCTGACTTTC. Translating gives CASGKAGQSRANVLTF.

The chain is built from TRBV18 and TRBJ2-3; TRBD2 matches at 13 bases. This CDR3 contains 14 residues. V lost 6 bases to trimming and J lost 7 bases; unmatched junction nucleotides: 4. Germline loops: CDR1 KGHSH, CDR2 LQKENI. CDR3 sequence: CASSGTSGVNTQYF. The CDR3 DNA sequence: TGTGCCAGCTCCGGGACTAGCGGGGTGAATACGCAGTATTTT.

The chain combines TRBV27 with TRBJ2-7; 7 bases fit TRBD2. Losses at the gene ends were 5 bases for V and 2 bases for J; bases not matched to a gene: 9. From germline, CDR1 is MNHEY and CDR2 SMNVEV (reference sequence). The CDR3 runs 15 residues. This CDR3 is CASSPTGRGTYEQYF. CDR3 coding DNA: TGTGCCAGCAGTCCCACGGGGCGGGGGACCTACGAGCAGTACTTC.

V gene TRBV2 combines with J gene TRBJ2-7; TRBD1 aligns across 10 bases. This CDR3 comprises 15 residues. Germline-derived CDR1 and CDR2 are SNHLY and FYNNEI. Trimming took 2 bases from V and 5 from J; bases not matched to a gene: 6. The CDR3 protein is CASSETGQGFDEQYF. The CDR3 bases are TGTGCCAGCAGTGAAACGGGACAGGGGTTTGACGAGCAGTACTTC.

The rearrangement links TRBV7-2 to TRBJ2-7, with 7 bases fitting TRBD1. V shed 3 bases and J 2 bases; nucleotides not matched to a gene: 13. This CDR3 is 17 amino acids long. Germline values: CDR1 SGHTA, CDR2 FQGNSA. CDR3 nucleotide sequence: TGTGCCAGCAGCTTCCTCGGTGGAACAGGGGCCCCCTACGAGCAGTACTTC. Protein sequence: CASSFLGGTGAPYEQYF. The whole variable domain, filled in from reference TRBV7-2 and TRBJ2-7, reads GAGVSQSPSNKVTEKGKDVELRCDPISGHTALYWYRQSLGQGLEFLIYFQGNSAPDKSGLPSDRFSAERTGGSVSTLTIQRTQQEDSAVYLCASSFLGGTGAPYEQYFGPGTRLTVT.

V usage is TRBV18 and J usage is TRBJ2-1, with D perhaps matching TRBD2 (6 bases). V was cut by 3 bases and J by 3 bases, with 12 bases left in between. This CDR3 has 15 residues. Germline V gene sequence: CDR1 KGHSH, CDR2 LQKENI. CDR3 protein: CASSPLSGVYNEQFF. The CDR3 bases are TGTGCCAGCTCACCTCTTAGCGGCGTCTACAATGAGCAGTTCTTC.

CDR3 loop: CASGTGDGANVLTF. The CDR3 coding sequence is TGTGCCAGCGGTACAGGGGATGGGGCCAACGTCCTGACTTTC. V is TRBV2 and J is TRBJ2-6; the match to TRBD1 covers 7 bases. V was pared by 8 bases and J by 3 bases, with 4 bases of the junction left unmatched. The CDR3 sequence is 14 residues long. The germline CDR1 and CDR2 sequences are SNHLY and FYNNEI.

V and J are TRBV19 and TRBJ1-2; 7 bases align to TRBD1. CDR1 is LNHDA, CDR2 SQIVND, per germline (reference sequence). CDR3 length equals 15 residues. V lost 3 bases to trimming and J lost 0 bases; unmatched junction nucleotides: 4. The CDR3 DNA sequence: TGTGCCAGTAGTATTGGGACAGTCGCTAACTATGGCTACACCTTC. This sequence encodes CASSIGTVANYGYTF.

The genes are TRBV19 and TRBJ2-1; D ambiguous. CDR1 LNHDA and CDR2 SQIVND come from the germline V gene (reference sequence). The CDR3 sequence is 17 residues long. V was clipped by 5 bases and J by 0 bases, with 17 bases between them. The CDR3 loop reads CASSETSKTISYNEQFF. The CDR3, as DNA: TGTGCCAGTAGTGAGACAAGCAAAACCATCTCCTACAATGAGCAGTTCTTC.

The CDR3 DNA reads TGTGCCAGCAGTTCCCACCTTAGCGGGGCATACACAGATACGCAGTATTTT. It translates to CASSSHLSGAYTDTQYF. The chain couples TRBV27 to TRBJ2-3, with 8 bases lining up with TRBD2. In germline, CDR1 is MNHEY, CDR2 SMNVEV (reference sequence). CDR3 size: 17 residues. J lost 2 bases, V lost 4 bases, and 11 bases had no gene match.

The genes are TRBV7-2 and TRBJ2-7; 7 nucleotides align to TRBD1. The ends lost 3 bases at V and 2 bases at J; junction bases unmatched: 1. The germline CDR1 and CDR2 sequences are SGHTA and FQGNSA. The CDR3 has 13 amino acids. CDR3 protein: CASSFGQAYEQYF. The CDR3 nucleotides read TGTGCCAGCAGCTTCGGACAGGCCTACGAGCAGTACTTC.

The rearrangement links TRBV7-3 to TRBJ2-1; D is undetermined. The CDR3 extends over 15 amino acids. V was cut by 5 bases and J by 0 bases, with 11 bases left in between. Germline V CDR1 and CDR2: SGHTA, FQGTGA. CDR3 in DNA: TGTGCCAGCAGCCTAAGCGCATCCTCCTACAATGAGCAGTTCTTC. It codes for CASSLSASSYNEQFF.

The rearrangement links TRBV7-2 to TRBJ2-3; 9 bases line up with TRBD2. The CDR3 has 15 amino acids. V lost 2 bases to trimming and J lost 5 bases; unmatched junction nucleotides: 5. Per the germline V gene, CDR1 is SGHTA and CDR2 is FQGNSA. CDR3 in amino acids: CASSLIAGVGDTQYF. CDR3 DNA: TGTGCCAGCAGCTTAATAGCGGGAGTGGGAGATACGCAGTATTTT.

The CDR3 DNA reads TGTGCCAGCAGCCGGAGGATCCAGGGGGCGAGTGGCTACACCTTC. Translation: CASSRRIQGASGYTF. The chain combines TRBV14 with TRBJ1-2; 8 bases match TRBD1. J lost 7 bases, V lost 4 bases, and 11 bases had no gene match. The CDR3 has 15 amino acids. In germline, CDR1 is SGHDN, CDR2 FVKESK.

CDR3 protein: CASSPRQGVANYGYTF. Here the CDR3 DNA reads TGTGCCAGCTCACCACGACAGGGGGTGGCTAACTATGGCTACACCTTC. The chain joins TRBV18 to TRBJ1-2; 9 nucleotides align to TRBD1. Germline V gene data show CDR1 as KGHSH and CDR2 as LQKENI. Trimming at V came to 1 base and at J to 0 bases, leaving 3 bases not matched to a gene. The CDR3 extends over 16 amino acids.

This chain joins TRBV19 and TRBJ2-7; 8 bases are a match to TRBD2. The trim removed 7 bases at V and 5 bases at J, leaving 13 bases unmatched. Germline V gene lookup returns CDR1 LNHDA and CDR2 SQIVND (reference sequence). This CDR3 spans 15 amino acids. The CDR3 sequence: CASTTGGASSDEQYF. CDR3 sequence (DNA): TGTGCCAGTACCACGGGAGGGGCCAGTTCAGACGAGCAGTACTTC.

This chain links TRBV19 with TRBJ2-7; 11 bases fit TRBD1. The CDR3 loop spans 14 amino acids. Germline lookup yields CDR1 LNHDA and CDR2 SQIVND (reference sequence). The trim removed 3 bases at V and 5 bases at J, leaving 3 bases unmatched. CDR3 coding DNA: TGTGCCAGTAGTATTGGGGGACAGGGGGACGAGCAGTACTTC. Protein product: CASSIGGQGDEQYF.

The V and J genes are TRBV21-1 and TRBJ2-5; TRBD2 is taken as the D call from the table, unchecked against the DNA. TRBV21-1 is recorded as a pseudogene. The CDR3 length is 14 residues. The CDR3 spells CASSRMTRQETQYF. DNA for the CDR3: TGTGCCAGCAGCCGAATGACTAGACAAGAGACCCAGTACTTC.

The chain links TRBV9 to TRBJ1-4, with TRBD1 as a possible D gene (5 bases). V was pared by 3 bases and J by 4 bases, with 10 bases between. This CDR3 spans 14 amino acids. The germline gives CDR1 SGDLS, CDR2 YYNGEE. The CDR3 nucleotides are TGTGCCAGCAGCGCGACAGATCGTAATGAAAAACTGTTTTTT. It specifies CASSATDRNEKLFF.

The chain recombines TRBV27 with TRBJ2-7; 11 bases match TRBD2. J was trimmed by 2 bases and V by 5 bases; bases with no gene match: 11. This CDR3 has 17 residues. The germline gives CDR1 MNHEY, CDR2 SMNVEV (reference sequence). This CDR3 is CASSPNGVLAGAYEQYF. Here the CDR3 DNA reads TGTGCCAGCAGTCCCAATGGGGTACTAGCGGGGGCCTACGAGCAGTACTTC.

The V and J genes are TRBV19 and TRBJ1-4; the match to TRBD1 covers 7 bases. Germline V gives CDR1 LNHDA, CDR2 SQIVND (reference sequence). The J segment lost 8 bases and the V segment lost 5 bases, leaving 11 bases of the junction unmatched. The CDR3 consists of 15 residues. This CDR3 is CASSLGDRVGEKLFF. CDR3 DNA sequence: TGTGCCAGTAGTCTCGGCGACAGGGTAGGAGAAAAACTGTTTTTT. Together with reference TRBV19 and TRBJ1-4, the CDR3 gives the full variable domain: DGGITQSPKYLFRKEGQNVTLSCEQNLNHDAMYWYRQDPGQGLRLIYYSQIVNDFQKGDIAEGYSVSREKKESFPLTVTSAQKNPTAFYLCASSLGDRVGEKLFFGSGTQLSVL.

The chain couples TRBV11-2 to TRBJ2-5; D unclear. Trimming removed 8 bases at V and 2 bases at J, with 9 bases between. The germline V gene has CDR1 SGHAT and CDR2 FQNNGV. This CDR3 comprises 12 residues. This CDR3 is CASSSNQETQYF. The CDR3 nucleotides read TGTGCCAGCTCAAGCAATCAAGAGACCCAGTACTTC.

J is TRBJ1-2 and V is TRBV5-1, with a weak D call TRBD1 (6 bases). Trimming stripped 4 bases from V and 8 bases from J, with 21 bases between. Germline CDR1 reads SGHRS; CDR2 reads YFSETQ. This CDR3 has 15 amino acids. The CDR3, as DNA: TGCGCCAGCAGCCAAATACCCACAGGGTTCTTCGGCTACACCTTC. Translated, it gives CASSQIPTGFFGYTF. Full variable domain (missing parts from reference TRBV5-1 and TRBJ1-2): KAGVTQTPRYLIKTRGQQVTLSCSPISGHRSVSWYQQTPGQGLQFLFEYFSETQRNKGNFPGRFSGRQFSNSRSEMNVSTLELGDSALYLCASSQIPTGFFGYTFGSGTRLTVV.

J is TRBJ1-1 and V is TRBV5-6; D gene uncertain. This CDR3 has 13 residues. The V gene lost 4 bases and the J gene lost 0 bases, with 7 bases spanning the gap. Germline CDR1 is SGHDT and CDR2 is YYEEEE. This CDR3 is CASSRGLNTEAFF. The CDR3 DNA sequence: TGTGCCAGCAGCCGCGGGTTGAACACTGAAGCTTTCTTT.

This chain connects TRBV18 to TRBJ1-1; D gene uncertain. CDR3 length: 14 residues. Germline-derived CDR1 and CDR2 are KGHSH and LQKENI. V lost 1 base to trimming and J lost 0 bases, with 6 bases between them. The CDR3 bases are TGTGCCAGCTCACCACTAGAGATGAACACTGAAGCTTTCTTT. This gives the protein CASSPLEMNTEAFF. Full variable domain (outside the CDR3, taken from reference TRBV18 and TRBJ1-1): NAGVMQNPRHLVRRRGQEARLRCSPMKGHSHVYWYRQLPEEGLKFMVYLQKENIIDESGMPKERFSAEFPKEGPSILRIQQVVRGDSAAYFCASSPLEMNTEAFFGQGTRLTVV.

The V and J genes are TRBV6-4 and TRBJ2-1, with 14 nucleotides matching TRBD2. The CDR3 is 18 amino acids. V lost 6 bases, J lost 9 bases, and 16 bases stayed unmatched. The V gene's germline CDR1 is MRHNA and CDR2 SNTAGT. CDR3 region: CASRKRPLGLAGAGEQFF. The CDR3 DNA reads TGTGCCAGCAGAAAGAGACCTCTGGGACTAGCGGGAGCGGGTGAGCAGTTCTTC.